Listed below are T cell receptor beta chains from one sample, sequenced in a study of blood T cells in healthy people across ages. TCRdb reanalysed the 5' RACE reads using MiXCR and keeps one entry per CDR3 protein. The table shows roughly 720,000 distinct CDR3 sequences, with roughly 50% occurring only once. The sequenced material came from blood. These receptors were obtained from a man at least 80 years old in good health. The conserved cysteine and the conserved F or W are not part of the CDR3 here. The order of the fields is V gene, J gene, D gene, CDR3 protein. The D gene is left open where the match is weak.

V: TRBV3-1; J: TRBJ1-6; D: NA; CDR3: ASSQGSPLH
V: TRBV6-5; J: TRBJ2-1; D: NA; CDR3: ASRWDSYNEQF
V: TRBV27; J: TRBJ2-1; D: NA; CDR3: AIQGPGEQF
V: TRBV5-1; J: TRBJ2-5; D: NA; CDR3: ASSWTWIETQY
V: TRBV6-5; J: TRBJ2-7; D: NA; CDR3: ASSYAPGTYEQY
V: TRBV20-1; J: TRBJ2-7; D: NA; CDR3: SASPFRPYPRLYEQY
V: TRBV5-1; J: TRBJ2-7; D: NA; CDR3: ASSLINRDYEQY
V: TRBV5-1; J: TRBJ2-7; D: NA; CDR3: ASAFDRGDTYEQY
V: TRBV7-2; J: TRBJ2-5; D: NA; CDR3: ASSLWDRVKQY
V: TRBV27; J: TRBJ2-1; D: TRBD2; CDR3: ASSFRGGNYNEQF
V: TRBV28; J: TRBJ1-6; D: NA; CDR3: ASSLLAGWVGSPLH
V: TRBV9; J: TRBJ2-1; D: NA; CDR3: ASSALSANWDEQF
V: TRBV3-1; J: TRBJ2-1; D: NA; CDR3: ASSRLAEEQF
V: TRBV18; J: TRBJ1-2; D: NA; CDR3: ASSPVGGTGYGYT
V: TRBV2; J: TRBJ2-7; D: NA; CDR3: ASFRDTNYEQY
V: TRBV20-1; J: TRBJ1-5; D: NA; CDR3: SATRGQGASNQPQH
V: TRBV5-1; J: TRBJ2-5; D: TRBD1; CDR3: ASSSRDREGETQY
V: TRBV12-3/TRBV12-4; J: TRBJ1-2; D: NA; CDR3: ASSFLGQGSGYT
V: TRBV10-3; J: TRBJ2-7; D: TRBD2; CDR3: AISDQLAGVTYEQY
V: TRBV7-9; J: NA; D: NA; CDR3: ASSGKASGETSYNEQY
V: TRBV20-1; J: TRBJ2-5; D: NA; CDR3: SAKTVQETQY
V: TRBV21-1; J: TRBJ2-7; D: NA; CDR3: ASNGTDKKYEQY
V: TRBV3-1; J: TRBJ2-3; D: NA; CDR3: ASSPILWQPERHRYAY
V: TRBV7-9; J: TRBJ2-7; D: NA; CDR3: ASSRSGRTYEQY